This note documents a single T cell receptor (beta chain) sequence. These data come from a study of cytotoxic CD8 clonotypes in ibrutinib-treated CLL. The CDR3 runs to 13 residues. Germline CDR1 reads MNHEY; CDR2 reads SMNVEV (reference sequence). V gave up 6 bases and J gave up 2 bases, with 9 bases separating them. The assay was immunoSEQ multiplex PCR, and TCRdb's table has in-frame clones only and misses some. This sample has approximately 50,000 clones; less than 75% occur once, and the top ten carry around 43%. This chain links TRBV27 with TRBJ2-3, with a tentative D call TRBD2 (6 bases). The material was PBMCs, obtained after 12 months of ibrutinib treatment. This clonotype was sampled from a human donor with chronic lymphocytic leukemia. CDR3: CASRGLFTDTQYF. Written as DNA, the CDR3 is TGTGCCAGCAGAGGACTATTCACAGATACGCAGTATTTT.